This record looks at one T cell receptor (beta chain) sequence and its context. Its antigen is as yet unknown. This entry comes from a study of OX40 agonist ivuxolimab in advanced cancers. Study-level points and caveats: The investigators did not determine what antigen specificity the expanded peripheral T cells had.

The V and J ends lost 0 bases and 15 bases respectively, with 12 bases between them. CDR1 is SGHAT, CDR2 FQNNGV, per germline. The CDR3 spans 12 residues. The data were produced by immunoSEQ multiplex PCR, yet TCRdb's version contains in-frame clones alone and is incomplete. The data contain 90,000 to 100,000 clones, approximately 94% of them singletons. This material consisted of CD4+ or CD8+ T cells sorted from blood, taken in a trial of the OX40 agonist ivuxolimab. The chain recombines TRBV11-2 with TRBJ2-1; tentatively, D is TRBD1 (5 bases). This receptor was obtained from an adult with an advanced solid tumor such as melanoma, head and neck, liver or kidney cancer. The CDR3 loop is CASSLDLARGFF. DNA of the CDR3: TGTGCCAGCAGCTTAGATCTGGCTAGGGGGTTCTTC. Variable domain in full (rest from reference TRBV11-2 and TRBJ2-1): EAGVAQSPRYKIIEKRQSVAFWCNPISGHATLYWYQQILGQGPKLLIQFQNNGVVDDSQLPKDRFSAERLKGVDSTLKIQPAKLEDSAVYLCASSLDLARGFFGPGTRLTVL.